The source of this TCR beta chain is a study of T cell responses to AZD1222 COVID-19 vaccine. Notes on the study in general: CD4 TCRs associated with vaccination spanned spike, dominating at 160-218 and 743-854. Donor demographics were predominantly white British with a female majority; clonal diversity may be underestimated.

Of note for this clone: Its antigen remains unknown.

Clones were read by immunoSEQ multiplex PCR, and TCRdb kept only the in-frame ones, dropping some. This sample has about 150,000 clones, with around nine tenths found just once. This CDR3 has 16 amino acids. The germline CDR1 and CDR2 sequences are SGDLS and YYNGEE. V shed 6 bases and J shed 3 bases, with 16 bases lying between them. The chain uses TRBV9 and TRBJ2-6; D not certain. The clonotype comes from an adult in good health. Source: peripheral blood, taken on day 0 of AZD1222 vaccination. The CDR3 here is CASTLPGVGGANVLTF. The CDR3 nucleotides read TGTGCCAGCACCCTCCCGGGTGTCGGTGGGGCCAACGTCCTGACTTTC.